This T cell receptor (beta chain) was recovered during a study of T cells after posttransplantation cyclophosphamide. Study observations and caveats: TRB clonality was highly associated with recipient CMV seropositivity and reactivation. Skin or GI-infiltrating T cells shared few TRB sequences with blood. Donor CD8+ memory clones often dominated recipient blood repertoires at later times.

The table lists this clone with a count of one. Antigen: not known. Losses at the gene ends were 6 bases for V and 10 bases for J; bases not matched to a gene: 8. The CDR3 extends over 14 amino acids. Germline lookup yields CDR1 SNHLY and CDR2 FYNNEI. Sequencing was performed with immunoSEQ multiplex PCR; in TCRdb, only in-frame clones are kept and a portion is missing. The sample lists approximately 5,000 clones, roughly four fifths seen once, with approximately 24% in the top ten. Control samples came 1 year after myeloablative marrow transplants with methotrexate plus calcineurin inhibitor. The sample in question was PBMCs, obtained after an allogeneic stem cell transplant with a calcineurin inhibitor and methotrexate. This sequence was found in a male patient aged 40-50 years who received an allogeneic stem cell transplant from an unrelated donor, was CMV-positive, and had chronic GVHD only. These T cells may partly come from the graft donor. J is TRBJ1-4 and V is TRBV2; 10 nucleotides agree with TRBD1. The CDR3 here is CASSGDRGPVKLFF. The CDR3 bases are TGTGCCAGCAGCGGGGACAGGGGTCCTGTAAAACTGTTTTTT.